The sequence of this T cell receptor (beta chain) was determined in a study of T cells in Graves' hyperthyroidism and ophthalmopathy. The CDR3 extends over 13 amino acids. From germline, CDR1 is SGHRS and CDR2 YFSETQ. Deletions cut 5 bases from V and 8 bases from J, with 14 bases between. RNA transcripts served as the template for amplifying TCR beta CDR3 regions. First-round RT-PCR with HTBI primers amplified the TCR CDR3 region. TCRdb redid the calling of the multiplex PCR reads with MiXCR, one entry per CDR3 protein. This table holds about 500,000 distinct CDR3 sequences, over 15% found once. The count of this clonotype is one. A much larger clone differs by one base, so this may be a read error. No ophthalmopathy progression within 18 months constituted stable Graves' hyperthyroidism. Based on clinical symptoms, serum thyroxine and TRAb, thyroid ultrasound and orbital computed tomography, diagnoses were reached.

The receptor comes from a woman aged 18-30 years with Graves' hyperthyroidism. This chain links TRBV5-1 with TRBJ2-1; tentatively, D is TRBD2 (5 bases). Sequenced input: blood. The CDR3 loop is CASSTRLGDEQFF. DNA for the CDR3: TGCGCCAGCAGTACTAGATTGGGCGATGAGCAGTTCTTC.